These 10 T cell receptor beta chains share one sample of origin, sequenced in a study of control samples from healthy donors and cancer patients. Clones were sequenced by immunoSEQ multiplex PCR, and TCRdb holds only the in-frame ones, with some missing. The sample contains tens of thousands of clones, roughly 90% of which appear only once. The sequenced sample consisted of PBMCs. The source is a woman aged 60-70 years with head and neck cancer.

Points on this clone: The junction shows a germline mismatch at one end, possibly a read error. The rearrangement uses TRBV18 and TRBJ2-1, with no clear D. CDR3 length: 15 amino acids. Germline values: CDR1 KGHSH, CDR2 LQKENI. CDR3 nucleotide sequence: TGTGCCAGCCCACCCTTGGGTGTAACGCACAATGAGCAGTTCTTC. Protein: CASPPLGVTHNEQFF.

V usage is TRBV6-2 or TRBV6-3 and J usage is TRBJ2-2; 15 bases match TRBD2. V lost 6 bases, J lost 5 bases, and 7 bases stayed unmatched. Looked up from germline, CDR1 is MNHEY and CDR2 is SVGEGT. This CDR3 contains 17 residues. The CDR3: CASSPPGLAGGTGELFF. CDR3 nucleotide sequence: TGTGCCAGCAGCCCACCTGGACTAGCGGGAGGGACCGGGGAGCTGTTTTTT.

The CDR3 is CASRSGVGGSSYEQYF. CDR3 coding DNA: TGTGCCAGCAGGTCAGGGGTCGGCGGGAGCTCCTACGAGCAGTACTTC. The rearrangement links TRBV11-2 to TRBJ2-7, with D perhaps matching TRBD2 (7 bases). Germline CDR1 SGHAT, CDR2 FQNNGV. With 6 bases removed from V and 0 bases from J, the gap between germline ends came to 18 bases. This CDR3 is built from 16 residues.

This chain joins TRBV11-2 and TRBJ2-7, with a weak D call TRBD2 (6 bases). Deletions cut 4 bases from V and 1 base from J, with 14 bases between. Per germline, CDR1 SGHAT and CDR2 FQNNGV. The CDR3 covers 15 residues. For the CDR3, the DNA is TGTGCCAGCAGCTCAGAATTAGGAGGGTCCTACGAGCAGTACTTC. Translation: CASSSELGGSYEQYF.

The chain carries TRBV3-1 (or the pseudogene TRBV3-2) and TRBJ2-2, with a tentative D call TRBD2 (5 bases). The CDR3 loop spans 17 amino acids. V dropped 2 bases and J dropped 1 base, with 14 bases sitting between them. In germline, CDR1 is LGHDT, CDR2 YNNKEL (reference sequence). In DNA, the CDR3 is TGTGCCAGCAGCCAACGGGGAGCAAAAGGGAACACCGGGGAGCTGTTTTTT. It translates to CASSQRGAKGNTGELFF.

This clone came up once. This chain links TRBV10-3 with TRBJ2-3; D is uncertain. Germline values: CDR1 ENHRY, CDR2 SYGVKD. The CDR3 spans 16 residues. The V gene lost 0 bases and the J gene lost 0 bases, with 10 bases spanning the gap. The CDR3 sequence is CAISESRVTSTDTQYF. The CDR3 nucleotides read TGTGCCATCAGTGAGTCGAGAGTTACAAGCACAGATACGCAGTATTTT.

The chain employs TRBV4-1 and TRBJ1-5, with TRBD1 matching 8 bases. This CDR3 is 15 amino acids long. After removal of 1 base from V and 3 bases from J, the junction contained 2 bases not matched to a gene. Germline V lookup: CDR1 MGHRA, CDR2 YSYEKL. The CDR3 here is CASSQGTGHNQPQHF. The DNA of the CDR3 is TGCGCCAGCAGCCAAGGGACAGGGCACAATCAGCCCCAGCATTTT.

The chain employs TRBV10-3 and TRBJ2-6; 7 bases map to TRBD1. Unmatched junction bases numbered 4, after V lost 2 bases and J lost 0 bases. From germline, CDR1 is ENHRY and CDR2 SYGVKD. The CDR3 has 17 amino acids. This chain's CDR3 is CAISEPGQNSGANVLTF. CDR3 in DNA: TGTGCCATCAGTGAGCCGGGACAGAACTCTGGGGCCAACGTCCTGACTTTC.

The chain uses TRBV5-4 and TRBJ1-5, with D unresolved. This CDR3 has 13 amino acids. Trimming shortened V by 0 bases and J by 9 bases, and 10 bases separated the two germline ends. Germline lookup yields CDR1 SGHNT and CDR2 YYREEE (reference sequence). CDR3 nucleotide sequence: TGTGCCAGCAGCTTGGAGGGAGCTCGGCCCCAGCATTTT. This encodes CASSLEGARPQHF.

The rearrangement joins TRBV6-5 to TRBJ1-2, with no clear D. The germline gives CDR1 MNHEY, CDR2 SVGAGI. Between the trimmed V and J ends, which lost 6 bases and 0 bases, there was a span of 8 bases. This CDR3 has 13 amino acids. CDR3 sequence: CASRAEANYGYTF. The DNA of the CDR3 is TGTGCCAGCAGGGCAGAAGCTAACTATGGCTACACCTTC.